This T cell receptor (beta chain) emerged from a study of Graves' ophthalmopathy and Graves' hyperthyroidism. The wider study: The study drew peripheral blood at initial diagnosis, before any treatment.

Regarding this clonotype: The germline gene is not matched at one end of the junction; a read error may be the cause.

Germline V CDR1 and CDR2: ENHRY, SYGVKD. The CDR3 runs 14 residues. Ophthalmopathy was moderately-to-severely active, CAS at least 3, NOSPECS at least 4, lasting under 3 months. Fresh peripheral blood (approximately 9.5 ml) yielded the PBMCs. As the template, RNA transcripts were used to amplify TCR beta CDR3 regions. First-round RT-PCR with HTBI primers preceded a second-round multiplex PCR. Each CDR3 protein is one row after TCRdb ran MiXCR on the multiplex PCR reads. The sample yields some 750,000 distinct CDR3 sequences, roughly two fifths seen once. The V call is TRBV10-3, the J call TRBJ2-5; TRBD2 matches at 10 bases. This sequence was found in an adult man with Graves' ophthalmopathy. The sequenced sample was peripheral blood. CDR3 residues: CASSETSGAETQYF. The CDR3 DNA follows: TGTGCCAGCAGTGAAACTAGCGGGGCAGAGACCCAGTACTTC.